This T cell receptor beta chain is from a study of T-cell reconstitution after alpha-beta-depleted transplantation in children. Study-level findings and limits: T cells produced anew were the main source of T-cell counts and diversity one year after transplant. Surviving recipient T cells and thymic progenitors produced the high day-60 TCRbeta diversity seen in some patients. Two months or so post-transplant, alpha-beta T cells reportedly derived from several hundred expanded graft clones.

The CDR3 totals 14 residues. Worth noting for this clonotype: As yet, its antigen is unknown. A much larger clone sits a single nucleotide away, making a read error possible.

A library of TCRbeta sequences, prepared with unique molecular identifiers, was generated. From the PCR reads, TCRdb called clonotypes with MiXCR, one entry per CDR3 protein. Counted here are fewer than 700,000 distinct CDR3 sequences, 23% occurring once; the ten biggest clones make up about 14%. The material sequenced was PBMCs, mostly from graft donor cells, taken 360 days after TCRalphabeta/CD19-depleted stem cell transplant. The V gene is TRBV12-3 or TRBV12-4, the J gene TRBJ2-5; D is unresolved. The source is a boy younger than two who had a stem cell transplant for acute myeloid leukemia, so the T cells may come from the graft donor. CDR3 DNA sequence: TGTGCCAGCAGTCCTCCGACTGGTTTAGAGACCGAGTACTTC. Protein product: CASSPPTGLETEYF.